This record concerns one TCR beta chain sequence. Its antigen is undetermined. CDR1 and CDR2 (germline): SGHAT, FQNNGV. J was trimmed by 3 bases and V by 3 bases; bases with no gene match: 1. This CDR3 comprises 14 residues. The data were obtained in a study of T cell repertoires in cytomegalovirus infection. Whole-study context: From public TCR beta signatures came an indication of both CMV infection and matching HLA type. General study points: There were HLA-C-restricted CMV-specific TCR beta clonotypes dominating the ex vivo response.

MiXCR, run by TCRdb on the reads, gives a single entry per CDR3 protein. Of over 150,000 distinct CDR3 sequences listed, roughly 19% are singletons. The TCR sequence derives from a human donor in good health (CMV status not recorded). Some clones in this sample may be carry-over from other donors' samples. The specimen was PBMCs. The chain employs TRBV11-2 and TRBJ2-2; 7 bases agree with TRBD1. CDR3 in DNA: TGTGCCAGCAGCTTGGGACAGCACACCGGGGAGCTGTTTTTT. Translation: CASSLGQHTGELFF.